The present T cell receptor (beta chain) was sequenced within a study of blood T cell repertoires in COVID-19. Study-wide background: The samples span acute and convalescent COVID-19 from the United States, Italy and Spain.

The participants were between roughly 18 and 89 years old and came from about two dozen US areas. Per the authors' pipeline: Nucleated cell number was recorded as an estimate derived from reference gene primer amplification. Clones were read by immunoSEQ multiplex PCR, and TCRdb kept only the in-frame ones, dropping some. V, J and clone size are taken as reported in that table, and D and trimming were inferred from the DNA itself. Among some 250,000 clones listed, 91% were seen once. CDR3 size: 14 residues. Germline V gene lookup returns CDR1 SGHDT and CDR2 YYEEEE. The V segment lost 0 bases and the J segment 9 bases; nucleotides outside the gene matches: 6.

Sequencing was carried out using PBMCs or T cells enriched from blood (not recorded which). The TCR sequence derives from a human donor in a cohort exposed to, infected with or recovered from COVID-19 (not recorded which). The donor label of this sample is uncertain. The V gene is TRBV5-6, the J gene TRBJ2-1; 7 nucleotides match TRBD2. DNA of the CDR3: TGTGCCAGCAGCTTGGTGCAGGGCGGGGGTGAGCAGTTCTTC. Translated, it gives CASSLVQGGGEQFF.